This is a list of T cell receptor beta chains from one sample in a study of blood T cell repertoires in COVID-19. Data came from immunoSEQ multiplex PCR; TCRdb stores just in-frame clones and leaves some out. The sample lists 250,000 to 300,000 clones, roughly 91% occurring once. Sequencing was done on a sample of peripheral blood. The receptors shown here come from a woman aged 25 to 39 with COVID-19, enrolled during active disease. The CDR3 runs from the conserved cysteine through the conserved F or W. D genes are given only for firm matches. A clone size is listed for some rows: how often the clone was seen (once, few, many), or a class if it is expanded.

abundance	v_gene	j_gene	len	d_gene	CDR3nt	CDR3aa
.	TRBV9	TRBJ1-6	14	.	TGTGCCAGCAGCGTATTAGGGGTCAATTCACCCCTCCACTTT	CASSVLGVNSPLHF
.	TRBV19	TRBJ1-3	16	TRBD1	TGTGCCAGTCGACAGGGGCTAATTTCCTCTGGAAACACCATATATTTT	CASRQGLISSGNTIYF
.	TRBV24-1	TRBJ1-1	13	.	TGTGCCACCAGTGATTGGGGCGTTGGTGAAGCTTTCTTT	CATSDWGVGEAFF
few	TRBV24-1	TRBJ2-5	11	.	TGTGCCACCAGTGACGGAGAGACCCAGTACTTC	CATSDGETQYF
.	TRBV3-1/TRBV3-2	TRBJ1-1	13	.	TGTGCCAGCAGGAGTGCGGGGTCCGCTGAAGCTTTCTTT	CASRSAGSAEAFF
.	TRBV5-4	TRBJ2-4	16	.	TGTGCCAGCAGCCCGGAGGGGGCTGTGGCCAAAAACATTCAGTACTTC	CASSPEGAVAKNIQYF
.	TRBV11-2	TRBJ2-1	13	.	TGTGCCAGCAGTAACTACTTCTACAATGAGCAGTTCTTC	CASSNYFYNEQFF
.	TRBV15	TRBJ2-7	13	TRBD2	TGTGCCACCAGCAGACAGGGACTAACCGAGCAGTACTTC	CATSRQGLTEQYF
.	TRBV4-1	TRBJ2-2	15	.	TGCGCCAGCAGCCAAGCGGGGAGGAACACCGGGGAGCTGTTTTTT	CASSQAGRNTGELFF
.	TRBV9	TRBJ2-3	16	TRBD2	TGTGCCAGCAGCGTAGATCCAGCGGGGGGCCCAGATACGCAGTATTTT	CASSVDPAGGPDTQYF
.	TRBV28	TRBJ1-5	16	.	TGTGCCAGCAGTTTCGGGAGGGGGTACAAGGAGAAGCCCCAGCATTTT	CASSFGRGYKEKPQHF
.	TRBV5-1	TRBJ2-1	12	.	TGCGCCAGCAGCTGGGACGGGAGCGAGCAGTTCTTC	CASSWDGSEQFF
.	TRBV6-6	TRBJ2-4	15	.	TGTGCCAGCAGTTACCCCCTAGCGGCCAAAAACATTCAGTACTTC	CASSYPLAAKNIQYF
.	TRBV27	TRBJ1-2	12	.	TGTGCCAGCACTGGCAGCGGGTTCGGCTACACCTTC	CASTGSGFGYTF
.	TRBV7-2	TRBJ2-7	15	.	TGTGCCAGCAGCTTATTCCAAACCAGCTCCTACGAGCAGTACTTC	CASSLFQTSSYEQYF
few	TRBV2	TRBJ2-7	11	.	TGTGCCGGCGGCCGGGGCTACGAGCAGTACTTC	CAGGRGYEQYF
.	TRBV5-8	TRBJ1-1	14	TRBD1	TGTGCCAGCAGCGTGGGACAGTTGAACACTGAAGCTTTCTTT	CASSVGQLNTEAFF
once	TRBV4-1	TRBJ1-4	15	.	TGCGCCGGGTCGGAGGGTCATGCAACTAATGAAAAACTGTTTTTT	CAGSEGHATNEKLFF
.	TRBV3-1/TRBV3-2	TRBJ2-3	15	.	TGTGCCAGCAGCCAGGGGACCAGCGGGACAGATACGCAGTATTTT	CASSQGTSGTDTQYF
.	TRBV14	TRBJ1-4	15	.	TGTGCCAGCAGCGCACAGCTTCGGCTTAATGAAAAACTGTTTTTT	CASSAQLRLNEKLFF
.	TRBV10-1	TRBJ2-2	15	.	TGCGCCAGCAGTTCAGGGGCCGCTAACACCGGGGAGCTGTTTTTT	CASSSGAANTGELFF
.	TRBV18	TRBJ1-6	16	.	TGTGCCAGCTCACCGGGGGACTTGGAGGAGAATTCACCCCTCCACTTT	CASSPGDLEENSPLHF
.	TRBV5-4	TRBJ2-7	13	TRBD2	TGCGCCAGCAGCTTGGGGGGGGGCTACGAGCAGTACTTC	CASSLGGGYEQYF
.	TRBV28	TRBJ1-1	13	.	TGTGCCAGCATGAGAACAGGGATCACTGAAGCTTTCTTT	CASMRTGITEAFF
once	TRBV27	TRBJ2-7	16	TRBD2	TGTGCCAGCAGATCCTATAGCGGGGGGGCCTCTCACGAGCAGTACTTC	CASRSYSGGASHEQYF
once	TRBV29-1	TRBJ1-2	15	.	TGCAGCGTTGAGGGAGGTGTAGTGCCCGACTATGGCTACACCTTC	CSVEGGVVPDYGYTF
.	TRBV6-1	TRBJ2-7	15	TRBD2	TGTGCCAGCAGTGAACGGGAGCGGGGGTGGTCCGAGCAGTACTTC	CASSERERGWSEQYF
once	TRBV7-9	TRBJ2-1	15	TRBD2	TGTGCCAGCAGCTTAGCTAGCGGGTACTACAATGAGCAGTTCTTC	CASSLASGYYNEQFF
.	TRBV5-6	TRBJ2-7	16	TRBD2	TGTGCCAGCAGCTTGCGGCTAGCGGGGGAGAGAGGCGAGCAGTACTTC	CASSLRLAGERGEQYF
few	TRBV21-1	TRBJ2-2	13	.	TGTGCCAGCAGCAAACAGGTAATCGGGGAGCTGTTTTTT	CASSKQVIGELFF
.	TRBV5-1	TRBJ2-2	14	TRBD1	TGCGCCAGCAGCTTGGGACAGGGGGCCGGGGAGCTGTTTTTT	CASSLGQGAGELFF
few	TRBV7-6	TRBJ2-2	15	.	TGTGCCAGCAGCTTTACAGCGGCGAACACCGGGGAGCTGTTTTTT	CASSFTAANTGELFF
once	TRBV18	TRBJ1-2	14	TRBD1	TGTGCCAGCTCACAAGTTGGAGGGGGCCGTGGCTACACCTTC	CASSQVGGGRGYTF
.	TRBV10-1	TRBJ2-1	15	TRBD2	TGCGCCAGCAGTGATCCTGCGGGGGGCTACAATGAGCAGTTCTTC	CASSDPAGGYNEQFF
.	TRBV25-1	TRBJ1-5	14	TRBD1	TGTGCCAGCAGAGACAGGGGAATCAATCGGCCCCAGCATTTT	CASRDRGINRPQHF
few	TRBV27	TRBJ2-7	15	.	TGTGCCAGCAGTGCCCCGGGACGGGGGTTCCACGAGCAGTACTTC	CASSAPGRGFHEQYF
.	TRBV27	TRBJ2-7	15	.	TGTGCCAGCTCTCTAGGGCGGGGGCCAATCTACGAGCAGTACTTC	CASSLGRGPIYEQYF
once	TRBV6-2/TRBV6-3	TRBJ2-5	17	TRBD2	TGTGCCAGCAGTTACACCCGGGAGACTAGCGGGGGTTTGGCCCAGTACTTC	CASSYTRETSGGLAQYF
.	TRBV6-5	TRBJ1-6	15	.	TGTGCCAGCAGTCCCTTGTTGGGGCGGAATTCACCCCTCCACTTT	CASSPLLGRNSPLHF
once	TRBV28	TRBJ2-4	15	TRBD2	TGTGCCAGCAGTTTAAGGACTAGCGGGGAAAACATTCAGTACTTC	CASSLRTSGENIQYF
.	TRBV3-1/TRBV3-2	TRBJ1-6	14	.	TGTGCCAGCAGCCAAGGGGCTTATAATTCACCCCTCCACTTT	CASSQGAYNSPLHF
.	TRBV27	TRBJ1-1	14	.	TGTGCCAGCAGTTTATTGGGGCCGGACACTGAAGCTTTCTTT	CASSLLGPDTEAFF
.	TRBV21-1	TRBJ1-6	13	.	TGTGCCAGCAGCAAAGCAAGGAGGTCACCCCTCCACTTT	CASSKARRSPLHF
few	TRBV19	TRBJ1-5	14	.	TGTGCCAGTACACCGGGACACCTCAATCAGCCCCAGCATTTT	CASTPGHLNQPQHF
once	TRBV7-9	TRBJ1-2	15	TRBD1	TGTGCCAGCAGCTCCACCGATACAGGGGACAGTGGCTACACCTTC	CASSSTDTGDSGYTF
.	TRBV6-5	TRBJ1-1	13	.	TGTGCCAGCAGCCAGGACTGGGGCACTGAAGCTTTCTTT	CASSQDWGTEAFF
.	TRBV6-5	TRBJ2-5	11	.	TGTGCCACTTACTATTCGGAGACCCAGTACTTC	CATYYSETQYF
.	TRBV10-2	TRBJ2-7	14	TRBD2	TGCGCCAGCAGCGCAGCGGGGGCCGGCTACGAGCAGTACTTC	CASSAAGAGYEQYF